What follows is one T cell receptor beta chain and its context. Its antigen remains unidentified. The CDR3 is 15 residues long. V lost 0 bases and J lost 7, with 13 bases in between. CDR1 is LGHDT, CDR2 YNNKEL, per germline (reference sequence). TCR beta cDNA libraries included unique molecular identifiers. Yield was 500,000 or so cDNA molecules from roughly 1 to 10 million T cells. TCRdb passed the PCR reads through MiXCR, listing each CDR3 protein once. Counted here are roughly 180,000 distinct CDR3 sequences, approximately 31% occurring once; the ten biggest clones make up more than 1.3%. The sample belongs to a study of post-analysis software for immune sequencing data. Looking at the study overall: There were relapsing-remitting, secondary progressive and progressive-relapsing multiple sclerosis among the disease courses included. Study observations and caveats: Versus controls, multiple sclerosis patients showed significantly lower diversity (normalized Chao1). Analysis by F measure revealed that same-batch samples clustered strongly together. TRBV5-6, TRBV5-1 and TRBV20-1 belonged to a set of a handful of TRBV segments that were more frequent in patients than controls.

This chain links TRBV3-1 with TRBJ1-3; D is ambiguous. The sample comprised blood. The clonotype was recovered from a girl between 5 and 17 years old with multiple sclerosis. The CDR3 reads CASSQDLGLWNTIYF. CDR3 nucleotide sequence: TGTGCCAGCAGCCAAGATCTGGGCTTATGGAACACCATATATTTT.